This TCR beta chain emerged from a study of T cell responses to AZD1222 COVID-19 vaccine. About the research overall: Second-dose recipients at about 4 or about 12 weeks were treated as one pooled group. Study results and limitations: The donor group comprised mostly white British people and more females; the analysis possibly underestimated clonal diversity. Nearly half of spike-specific TCRs reportedly go after variant regions that carry no mutations. Spike regions recognized by vaccine-associated CD4 TCRs spanned the protein, led by 160-218 and 743-854.

Per the germline V gene, CDR1 is MGHDK and CDR2 is SYGVNS. V was trimmed by 0 bases and J by 8 bases, leaving 14 bases between them. The CDR3 loop spans 16 amino acids. Worth noting for this clone: Its antigen is as yet unknown.

Method: immunoSEQ multiplex PCR; TCRdb's copy keeps in-frame clones and lacks some. The sample consists of about 93,000 clones, roughly 88% of them appearing once. This sample comprised peripheral blood, obtained on day 0 of AZD1222 vaccination. The TCR originated in an adult in good health. The chain couples TRBV25-1 to TRBJ1-6; D not resolved. CDR3 region: CASSEYQGFSYSPLHF. The DNA for the CDR3 is TGTGCCAGCAGTGAATACCAAGGGTTCTCGTATTCACCCCTCCACTTT.